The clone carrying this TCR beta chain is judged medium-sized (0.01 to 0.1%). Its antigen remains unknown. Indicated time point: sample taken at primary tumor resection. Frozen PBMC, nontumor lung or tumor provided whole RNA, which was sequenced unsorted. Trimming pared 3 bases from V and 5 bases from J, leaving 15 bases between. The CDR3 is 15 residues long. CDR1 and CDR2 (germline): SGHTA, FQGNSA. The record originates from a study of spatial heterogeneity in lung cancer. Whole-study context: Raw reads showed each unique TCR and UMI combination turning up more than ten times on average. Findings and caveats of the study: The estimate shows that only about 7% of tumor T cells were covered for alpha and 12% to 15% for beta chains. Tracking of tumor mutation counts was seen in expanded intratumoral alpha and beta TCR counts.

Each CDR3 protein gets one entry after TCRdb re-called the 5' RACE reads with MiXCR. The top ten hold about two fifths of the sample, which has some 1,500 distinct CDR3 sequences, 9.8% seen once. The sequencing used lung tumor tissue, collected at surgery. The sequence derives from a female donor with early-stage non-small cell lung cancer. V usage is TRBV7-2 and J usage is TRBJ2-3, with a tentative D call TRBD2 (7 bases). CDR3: CASSFVAGAVDTQYF. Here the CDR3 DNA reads TGTGCCAGCAGCTTCGTCGCGGGGGCGGTAGATACGCAGTATTTT.